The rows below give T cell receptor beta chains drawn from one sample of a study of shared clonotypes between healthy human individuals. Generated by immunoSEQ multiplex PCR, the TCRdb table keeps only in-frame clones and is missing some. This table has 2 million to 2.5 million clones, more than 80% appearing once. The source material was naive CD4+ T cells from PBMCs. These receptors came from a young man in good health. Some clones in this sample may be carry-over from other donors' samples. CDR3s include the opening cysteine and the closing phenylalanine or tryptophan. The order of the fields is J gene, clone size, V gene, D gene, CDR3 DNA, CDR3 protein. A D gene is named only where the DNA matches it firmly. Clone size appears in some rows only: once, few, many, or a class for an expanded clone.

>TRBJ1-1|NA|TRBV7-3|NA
TGTGCCAGCAGCTCGGACGGAGGGCGGACTGAAGCTTTCTTT
CASSSDGGRTEAFF
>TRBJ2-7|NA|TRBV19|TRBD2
TGTGCCAGTAGTAAAACTAGCGGGAGCTACGAGCAGTACTTC
CASSKTSGSYEQYF
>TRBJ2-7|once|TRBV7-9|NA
TGTGCCAGCAGCTTCACCGGGGACCTGACAGGCGAGCAGTACTTC
CASSFTGDLTGEQYF
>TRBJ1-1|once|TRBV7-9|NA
TGTGCCAGCAGCTTACAGGTAGTGAACACTGAAGCTTTCTTT
CASSLQVVNTEAFF
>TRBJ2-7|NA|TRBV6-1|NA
TGTGCCAGCAGTGAGACGTGGCTTGGCCACGAGCAGTACTTC
CASSETWLGHEQYF
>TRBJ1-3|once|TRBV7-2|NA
TGTGCCAGCAGCTTATATCCTGGAAACACCATATATTTT
CASSLYPGNTIYF
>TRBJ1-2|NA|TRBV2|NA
TGTGCCAGCAGTGGCAGGGTTAACTATGGCTACACCTTC
CASSGRVNYGYTF
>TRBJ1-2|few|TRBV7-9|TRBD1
TGTGCCAGCTCTAGGGACGCAGGGACAGGAGATGGCTACACCTTC
CASSRDAGTGDGYTF
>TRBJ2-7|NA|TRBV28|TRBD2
TGTGCCAGCGGATCGACTAGCGGGACCCCGGGTTACGAGCAGTACTTC
CASGSTSGTPGYEQYF
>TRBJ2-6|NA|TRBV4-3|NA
TGCGCCAGCAGCCAAGATGCTAATTCTGGGGCCAACGTCCTGACTTTC
CASSQDANSGANVLTF
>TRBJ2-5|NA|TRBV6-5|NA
TGTGCCAGCAGTTACACCGGACTAATCCAAGAGACCCAGTACTTC
CASSYTGLIQETQYF
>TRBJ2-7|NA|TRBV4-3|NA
TGCGCCAGCAGCCAAGTCAGTAGTATGGGATACTCCTACGAGCAGTACTTC
CASSQVSSMGYSYEQYF
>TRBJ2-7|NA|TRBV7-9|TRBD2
TGTGCCAGCAGCTTATCTAGCGGCCACATCTCCTACGAGCAGTACTTC
CASSLSSGHISYEQYF
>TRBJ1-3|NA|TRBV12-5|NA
TGTGCTAGTGCCCAAACCGGGACCAACTCTGGAAACACCATATATTTT
CASAQTGTNSGNTIYF
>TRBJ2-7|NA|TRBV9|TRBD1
TGTGCCAGCTCCCGGGACAGCTTCTCCTACGAGCAGTACTTC
CASSRDSFSYEQYF
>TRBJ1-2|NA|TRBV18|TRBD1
TGTGCCAGCTCACCACTTGAGGGACAGTACTATGGCTACACCTTC
CASSPLEGQYYGYTF
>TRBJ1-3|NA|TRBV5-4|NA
TGTGCCAGCAGCCCGGGGGCTCGTCAGAACTCTGGAAACACCATATATTTT
CASSPGARQNSGNTIYF
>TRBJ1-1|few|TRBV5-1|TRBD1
TGCGCCAGCAGATCGGGACAGGCGGCGAACACTGAAGCTTTCTTT
CASRSGQAANTEAFF
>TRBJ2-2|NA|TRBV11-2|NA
TGTGCCAGCAGCTTAGGGGCCGGGGCCGGGGAGCTGTTTTTT
CASSLGAGAGELFF
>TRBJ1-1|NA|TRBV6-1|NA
TGTGCCAGCAGGGGTATGAACACTGAAGCTTTCTTT
CASRGMNTEAFF
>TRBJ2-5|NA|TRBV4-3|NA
TGCGCCAGCAGCCAAAAAGGGTTAGGTTTGAGAGAGACCCAGTACTTC
CASSQKGLGLRETQYF